A selection of T cell receptor beta chains follows, all from one sample in a study of shared clonotypes between healthy human individuals. Clones were sequenced by immunoSEQ multiplex PCR, and TCRdb holds only the in-frame ones, with some missing. The sample lists 1.6 million or so clones; about 98.5% were seen once. The sequenced sample was naive CD4+ T cells sorted from blood. These receptors originate from a man aged 25 to 40 in good health. CDR3s include the opening cysteine and the closing phenylalanine or tryptophan. D genes are given only for firm matches.

TRBV28 | . | CASSPSRGAFF
TRBV15 | . | CATSRGGDGDTQYF
TRBV18 | . | CASSPQVGRAYEQYF
TRBV5-1 | TRBD2 | CASSSGSREGVYEQYF
TRBV6-5 | TRBD2 | CASSYRGLAGGNEQFF
TRBV5-6 | TRBD1 | CASSPETGVETQYF
TRBV29-1 | . | CSAIGDSEKLFF
TRBV27 | TRBD1 | CASKRTGLYEQYF
TRBV7-9 | . | CASSSTYTDTQYF
TRBV7-8 | . | CASSLAPVHSFYGYTF
TRBV7-6 | . | CASSPGRGQAGYNEQFF
TRBV28 | TRBD2 | CASRTWDSGRAPRYEQYF
TRBV28 | . | CASSLRGYEQYF
TRBV29-1 | . | CSVEDLVPDNSYEQYF
TRBV18 | . | CASSEQGRGTQPQHF
TRBV5-4 | . | CASSSGGLLAYEQYF
TRBV7-2 | TRBD1 | CASSLGTVATTQYF
TRBV18 | TRBD1 | CASSPTDRNEAFF
TRBV19 | TRBD2 | CASSPGGTHTGELFF
TRBV5-1 | . | CASSADIGGYTF
TRBV18 | . | CASSPSSRDEQFF
TRBV15 | TRBD1 | CATSRDPGTAYGYTF
TRBV15 | . | CATSRTGELFF
TRBV28 | . | CASSLAGAQFAEQYF
TRBV2 | . | CASSEAVQGQPQHF
TRBV11-3 | . | CASSLGGLSTDTQYF
TRBV29-1 | TRBD1 | CSVGQRTNTGELFF
TRBV9 | . | CASSVSASGRAIDEQYF
TRBV5-1 | . | CASSLEAGRETQYF
TRBV18 | . | CASSPLDRNTEAFF
TRBV5-4 | . | CASSLKRNPGLAFF
TRBV6-5 | . | CASSYSRGQPQHF
TRBV4-3 | . | CASSQDGRGTGELFF
TRBV9 | TRBD2 | CASSPLAGGQFF
TRBV9 | . | CASSVADQSAYGYTF
TRBV6-1 | TRBD1 | CASSDRGSSYEQYF
TRBV18 | . | CASSSTRGEGNEQFF
TRBV5-6 | TRBD2 | CASSSGLVYEQYF
TRBV6-9 | . | CASSSPPSGEDYEQYF
TRBV28 | . | CASGTAVLYGYTF
TRBV4-1 | . | CASSRSLDPEAFF
TRBV2 | . | CASSEDLGETQYF
TRBV11-3 | TRBD2 | CASSLTSGSNEQFF
TRBV5-1 | TRBD1 | CASSLRTGGMGEQYF
TRBV15 | TRBD2 | CATSRGLAGFNEQFF
TRBV7-2 | . | CASSLVQITGNTIYF
TRBV25-1 | TRBD2 | CASSEGGRGYNEQFF
TRBV5-1 | . | CASSFPLTRGQETQYF
TRBV7-2 | . | CASSLVWSAWSTDTQYF
TRBV5-1 | TRBD2 | CASSTGGPSERETQYF
TRBV10-3 | TRBD2 | CAISVVGTSRITDTQYF
TRBV19 | TRBD2 | CASSTSGSFNEQFF
TRBV7-2 | TRBD2 | CASSLGERETAEQFF
TRBV9 | TRBD2 | CASSNGRPRQETQYF
TRBV5-6 | TRBD1 | CASSPGPGGPYEQYF
TRBV29-1 | . | CSVGRPNQETQYF
TRBV29-1 | . | CSVARVGTEAFF